This T cell receptor (beta chain) was profiled in a study of beta chain features in type 1 diabetes. Study-level findings and limits: It was not settled here whether HLA type affects TCRB rearrangement. Shortening of TCRB CDR3s, moderate but significant, appeared in all four CD4+ subsets of Type 1 diabetes patients.

Every isolated RNA sample was fully reverse transcribed, so sequencing captured expressed TCRB transcripts. This table comes from immunoSEQ multiplex PCR, and its TCRdb copy is limited to in-frame clones, with some not included. The table lists 130,000 or so clones, 9% to 10% of them singletons. CD4+ cells of the naive, central memory, regulatory and stem cell-like memory types were sorted via CD45RO/CCR7/CD25/CD127/CD95/CD27. The ends lost 5 bases at V and 3 bases at J; junction bases unmatched: 10. Germline V gene data show CDR1 as LNHDA and CDR2 as SQIVND (reference sequence). This CDR3 region has 15 residues. A few counts support this clone. Its antigen remains unidentified.

The receptor's source is a woman between 40 and 50 years old in good health. Material for sequencing was central memory CD4+ T cells from blood. The genes are TRBV19 and TRBJ2-7, with 7 positions matching TRBD1. This CDR3 reads CASSPKAGDSYEQYF. In nucleotides, the CDR3 is TGTGCCAGTAGTCCCAAGGCCGGGGACAGCTACGAGCAGTACTTC.